The source of this TCR beta chain is a study of blood T cell repertoires in COVID-19. The assay was immunoSEQ multiplex PCR, and TCRdb's table has in-frame clones only and misses some. This table holds roughly 200,000 clones, 80% to 90% found once. The germline gives CDR1 MNHNS, CDR2 SASEGT. V dropped 4 bases and J dropped 3; count of bases not matched to a gene: 5. CDR3 length: 16 residues. This receptor was identified in a woman of 80 years or more with COVID-19, enrolled during active disease. The sample comprised peripheral blood. This chain uses TRBV6-1 with TRBJ2-6; 8 bases match TRBD1. The CDR3 region is CASSVRTGYGANVLTF. The CDR3 DNA reads as TGTGCCAGCAGTGTACGGACAGGGTATGGGGCCAACGTCCTGACTTTC.